This T cell receptor beta chain was found in a study of tissue T cells after allogeneic stem cell transplantation. Germline values: CDR1 GKSSPN, CDR2 SITVG. This CDR3 region has 14 residues. J lost 4 bases, V lost 1 base, and 1 base had no gene match. General study findings and limits: The patient cohort was small and clinically heterogeneous, with limited sampling depth. Across patients, clones rarely overlapped, yet motif clusters were shared tissue-specifically. TCR repertoires tracked anatomic similarity, regardless of disease or transplant status.

Regarding this clone: Its specificity is not known. Gene labels here are mouse ones. The CDR3 end falls 1 residue outside the read, so it is completed with the germline J gene.

TCRbeta CDR3 was sequenced at survey depth with template counts. Repertoires were generated with immunoSEQ multiplex PCR, while TCRdb's copy carries only in-frame clones and drops some. The data hold about 16,000 clones, with roughly 70% observed a single time. This clonotype originated in a female BALB/c mouse in good health. Mouse strain MHC haplotype: H2-d. The rearrangement joins TRBV31 to TRBJ1-4; 9 nucleotides align to TRBD1. Source material: spleen. CDR3 DNA (partial): TGTGCCTGGAGTCCGGGACAGGGCAACGAAAGATTATTT. Its protein product is CAWSPGQGNERLF. The whole CDR3 protein is CAWSPGQGNERLFF.